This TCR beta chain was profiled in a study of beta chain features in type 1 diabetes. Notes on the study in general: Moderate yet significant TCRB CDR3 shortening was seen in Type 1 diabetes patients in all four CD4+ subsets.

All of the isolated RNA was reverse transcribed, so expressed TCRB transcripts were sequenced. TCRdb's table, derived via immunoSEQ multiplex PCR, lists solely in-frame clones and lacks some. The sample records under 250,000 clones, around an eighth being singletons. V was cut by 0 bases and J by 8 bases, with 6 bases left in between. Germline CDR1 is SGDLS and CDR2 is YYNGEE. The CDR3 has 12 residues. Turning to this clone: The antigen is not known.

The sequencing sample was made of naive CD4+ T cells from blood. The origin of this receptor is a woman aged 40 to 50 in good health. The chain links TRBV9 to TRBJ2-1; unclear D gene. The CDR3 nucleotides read TGTGCCAGCAGCGTAGCGAGTCATGAGCAGTTCTTC. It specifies CASSVASHEQFF. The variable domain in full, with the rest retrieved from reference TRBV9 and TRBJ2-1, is DSGVTQTPKHLITATGQRVTLRCSPRSGDLSVYWYQQSLDQGLQFLIQYYNGEERAKGNILERFSAQQFPDLHSELNLSSLELGDSALYFCASSVASHEQFFGPGTRLTVL.